This is a list of T cell receptor beta chains from one sample in a study of blood T cell repertoires in COVID-19. This table comes from immunoSEQ multiplex PCR, and its TCRdb copy is limited to in-frame clones, with some not included. The data hold around 300,000 clones, with approximately 90% observed a single time. The sample taken for sequencing was PBMCs or T cells enriched from blood (not recorded which). These receptors were obtained from a woman aged 55-70 years in a cohort exposed to, infected with or recovered from COVID-19 (not recorded which). CDR3s include the opening cysteine and the closing phenylalanine or tryptophan. The D gene is left open where the match is weak. Not all rows give a size; the values are once, few, many and, for expanded clones, a class.

TRBD1,TRBV15,TRBJ1-6,16,-,TGTGCCACCAGCAGAGATCTTGGAGGGGGCCATTCACCCCTCCACTTT,CATSRDLGGGHSPLHF
TRBD1,TRBV28,TRBJ1-2,15,-,TGTGCCAGCAGTTTATCGGGACAGGGGAACTATGGCTACACCTTC,CASSLSGQGNYGYTF
TRBD2,TRBV5-1,TRBJ2-5,16,-,TGCGCCAGCAGCTTGGTCGTGGCGGGAGGGGGGGAGACCCAGTACTTC,CASSLVVAGGGETQYF
TRBD2,TRBV28,TRBJ2-1,16,once,TGTGCCAGCAGTCCGTCATTAGCGGGAGGCTACAATGAGCAGTTCTTC,CASSPSLAGGYNEQFF
-,TRBV18,TRBJ2-1,15,-,TGTGCCAGCTCACCATCTCAACGTCGAGGTAATGAGCAGTTCTTC,CASSPSQRRGNEQFF
TRBD1,TRBV5-1,TRBJ1-2,13,-,TGCGCCAGCAGCTTCCAGGGGGCTGGGGGCTACACCTTC,CASSFQGAGGYTF
TRBD2,TRBV11-2,TRBJ2-1,17,-,TGTGCCAGCAGCTTACAACTAGCGGGAGGGCCGTCCAATGAGCAGTTCTTC,CASSLQLAGGPSNEQFF
-,TRBV19,TRBJ1-4,16,-,TGTGCCAGTAGTCCTTCATCGGGAGCGAAGAATGAAAAACTGTTTTTT,CASSPSSGAKNEKLFF
TRBD2,TRBV2,TRBJ2-1,15,-,TGTGCCAGCAGTCGGACTAGCGGGACGGGGAATGAGCAGTTCTTC,CASSRTSGTGNEQFF
TRBD2,TRBV7-2,TRBJ2-1,15,few,TGTGCCAGCAGCTGGACTAGCGGCTCCTACAATGAGCAGTTCTTC,CASSWTSGSYNEQFF
TRBD1,TRBV12-3/TRBV12-4,TRBJ2-7,13,-,TGTGCCAGCACTATGACAGGGAGCTACGAGCAGTACTTC,CASTMTGSYEQYF
TRBD1,TRBV30,TRBJ1-1,12,-,TGTGCCTGGAGCTCAGGGGGCGTCGGAGCTTTCTTT,CAWSSGGVGAFF
-,TRBV10-1,TRBJ2-7,14,-,TGCGCCAGCAGCGAAACAGGGTCCCGCTACGAGCAGTACTTC,CASSETGSRYEQYF
TRBD1,TRBV28,TRBJ1-2,13,-,TGTGCCAGTACGGACAGGCTGAACTATGGCTACACCTTC,CASTDRLNYGYTF
TRBD1,TRBV27,TRBJ2-7,16,-,TGTGCCAGCAGTCTATTCCCTGAGACAGGGTCCTACGAGCAGTACTTC,CASSLFPETGSYEQYF
TRBD1,TRBV9,TRBJ1-5,15,-,TGTGCCAGCAGCGTAGGACAGGGTGGGCGTCAGCCCCAGCATTTT,CASSVGQGGRQPQHF
-,TRBV7-8,TRBJ2-2,16,-,TGTGCCAGCAGCTCGTCAACAGGGTACCCCACCGGGGAGCTGTTTTTT,CASSSSTGYPTGELFF
-,TRBV5-1,TRBJ2-2,15,-,TGCGCCAGCAGCTTGACGACAACGAACACCGGGGAGCTGTTTTTT,CASSLTTTNTGELFF
-,TRBV4-2,TRBJ2-6,15,-,TGTGCCAGCAGTAGGAGGGCCTCTGGGGCCAACGTCCTGACTTTC,CASSRRASGANVLTF
-,TRBV5-4,TRBJ2-1,13,-,TGTGCCAGCAGCTTAAGCGCCCACAATGAGCAGTTCTTC,CASSLSAHNEQFF
-,TRBV4-2,TRBJ2-7,14,-,TGTGCCAGCAGCCAAGATGTGCGGACCTACGAGCAGTACTTC,CASSQDVRTYEQYF
-,TRBV10-2,TRBJ1-3,16,-,TGCGCCAGCAGTGACATCCTAAGGGGCTCTGGAAACACCATATATTTT,CASSDILRGSGNTIYF
TRBD2,TRBV7-9,TRBJ2-1,16,-,TGTGCCAGCAGTCGAAGGACTAGCGGGAGTCAGAATGAGCAGTTCTTC,CASSRRTSGSQNEQFF